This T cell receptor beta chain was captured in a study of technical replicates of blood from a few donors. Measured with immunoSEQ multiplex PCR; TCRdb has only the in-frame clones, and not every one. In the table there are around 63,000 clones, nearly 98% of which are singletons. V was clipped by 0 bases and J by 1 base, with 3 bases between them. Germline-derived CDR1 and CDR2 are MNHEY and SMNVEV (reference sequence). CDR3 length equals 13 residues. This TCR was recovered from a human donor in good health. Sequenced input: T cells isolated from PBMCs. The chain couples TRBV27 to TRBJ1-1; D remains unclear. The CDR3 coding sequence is TGTGCCAGCAGTTTATCTCGGAACACTGAAGCTTTCTTT. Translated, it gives CASSLSRNTEAFF.